This entry concerns a single T cell receptor beta chain. This sample is drawn from a study of T-cell memory formation after mild COVID-19. From the 5' RACE reads, TCRdb called clonotypes with MiXCR, one entry per CDR3 protein. The sample consists of under 85,000 distinct CDR3 sequences, approximately 15% of them appearing once. From germline, CDR1 is MNHEY and CDR2 SVGAGI. The CDR3 runs to 14 residues. V lost 5 bases and J lost 3, with 11 bases in between. The V call is TRBV6-5, the J call TRBJ1-5; TRBD1 is a possible D gene (6 bases). The specimen was PBMCs or a T cell subset sorted from them (not recorded which). This TCR derives from an adult woman who had mild COVID-19 (a few samples of this study predate the infection). Cell type and time point are not known. The CDR3 DNA sequence: TGTGCCAGCAGTAACCAGGGGAACAATCAGCCCCAGCATTTT. This codes for CASSNQGNNQPQHF.